This TCR beta chain was identified during a study of shared clonotypes between healthy human individuals (dated by TCRdb to 2019 to 2021). Some background on the complete study: The cohort comprised a couple of women and a few men aged 18 to 49 years. To estimate repertoire size and how much clonotypes are shared between individuals, the study performed deep sequencing of blood TCR repertoires from roughly five healthy adults. Different laboratories and diverse techniques were used to prepare libraries and sequence TCR repertoires, to increase sequencing depth and limit assay-specific biases. Leukapheresis yielded between about 0.94 and 10 billion PBMCs per donor. General conclusions and limits of the study: The small number of donors limited the genetic and exposure-history diversity represented. Pairwise subsampling led to the expectation that sequencing depth would affect the degree of clonotype sharing among donors. Only blood was sampled, and tissue TCR repertoires likely differ from those in blood.

Using the deep immunoSEQ assay, multiplex PCR amplified TCR CDR3 regions from genomic DNA. Genomic DNA extracted from each cell subset was distributed evenly over all wells of several immunoSEQ 96-well plates, and each plate served as one replicate. For unsorted PBMC, approximately 0.3 ug of genomic DNA, equivalent to approximately 30,000 T cell genomes, went into each replicate PCR. Unsorted PBMC genomic DNA was sequenced across ten immunoSEQ deep assay plates. The purified libraries were quantified using a Qubit 3.0 fluorometer, sized with a Bioanalyzer 2100, and then quantified again using the KAPA Library Quantification kit. Every immunoSEQ 96-well plate was sequenced on a dedicated single-read 150-cycle Illumina NextSeq 550 flow cell. Per the source publication's procedure: The immunoSEQ output contained only junctional sequences without quality scores, so filtering could not match that applied to full-length reads. Sequences were annotated with PyIR, a Python wrapper for IgBLAST v1.9, using IMGT germline references to assign V/J genes and CDR3. Reads were filtered out if the reads had weak V/J assignments (E-value above 1e-6), no CDR3, stop codons, out-of-frame junctions, or ambiguous translated residues. V3J clonotypes were defined as sequences sharing an identical inferred V gene, J gene, and CDR3 amino acid sequence. Percentage overlap between repertoires was calculated by dividing the number of shared unique clonotypes by the size of the smaller repertoire. Repertoire richness was assessed with RTK rarefaction, the Chao1 estimator, and Recon v2.1 estimates of unobserved clonotypes. TCRdb obtained this table from immuneACCESS and retained in-frame rearrangements with V and J assigned. These tables miss some clones; where compared with another copy, unresolved V genes account for less than half of the shortfall, and the remainder is unexplained. V, J and clone size reflect that table, while D and trimming were determined from the DNA. This sample gives roughly 500,000 clones in total; roughly 80% of them show up just once. The ten largest make up approximately 12% of the sample.

Healthy HIV-negative adults with no recently reported acute infections or vaccinations were included as donors. Every donor was a Caucasian adult residing in Nashville, Tennessee, USA. For unsorted samples, 80 million to 100 million PBMCs were counted, and genomic DNA was extracted using the QIAamp DNA Blood Mini kit. After blood collection by leukapheresis, PBMCs were isolated using Ficoll-Histopaque density gradient centrifugation and then cryopreserved in the vapor phase of liquid nitrogen. Worth noting for this clone: The antigen this receptor binds is unknown. Qualities for individual bases were not recorded, and no much larger clone is one base off.

This TCR derives from a woman aged 35 to 49 in good health. Some clones in this sample may be carry-over from other donors' samples. The sequencing sample was made of PBMCs.

The base sequence is TGTGCCAGCAGCTTTCGGGGGCGGATCTATGGCTACACCTTC. Translated, it gives CASSFRGRIYGYTF. The sequence joins TRBV5-6 to TRBJ1-2, and the D gene may be TRBD1, 6 bases matching. V is clipped by 2 bases and J by 4 bases, and the sequence between their germline boundaries is 12 bases long. The CDR3 runs 14 amino acids, cysteine and phenylalanine included. CDR3 DNA only is kept here, 42 bases in frame from base 1. In the germline V gene, CDR1 corresponds to SGHDT and CDR2 to YYEEEE.